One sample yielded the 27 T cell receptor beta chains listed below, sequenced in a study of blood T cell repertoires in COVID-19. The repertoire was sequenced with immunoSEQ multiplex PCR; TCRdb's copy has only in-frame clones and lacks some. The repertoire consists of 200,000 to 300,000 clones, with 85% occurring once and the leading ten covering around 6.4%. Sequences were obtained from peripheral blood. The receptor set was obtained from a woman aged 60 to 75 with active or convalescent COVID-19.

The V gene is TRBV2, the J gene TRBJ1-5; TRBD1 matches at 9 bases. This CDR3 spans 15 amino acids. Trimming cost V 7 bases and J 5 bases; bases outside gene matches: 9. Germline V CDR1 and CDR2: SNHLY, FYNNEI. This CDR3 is CASKLDRGFDQPQHF. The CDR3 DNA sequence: TGTGCCAGCAAGTTAGACAGGGGGTTCGATCAGCCCCAGCATTTT.

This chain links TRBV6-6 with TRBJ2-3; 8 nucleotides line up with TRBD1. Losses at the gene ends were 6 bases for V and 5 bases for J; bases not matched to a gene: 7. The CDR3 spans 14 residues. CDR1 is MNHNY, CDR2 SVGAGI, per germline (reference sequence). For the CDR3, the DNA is TGTGCCAGCAGCCGCAGGGGGCGTTTAGATACGCAGTATTTT. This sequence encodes CASSRRGRLDTQYF.

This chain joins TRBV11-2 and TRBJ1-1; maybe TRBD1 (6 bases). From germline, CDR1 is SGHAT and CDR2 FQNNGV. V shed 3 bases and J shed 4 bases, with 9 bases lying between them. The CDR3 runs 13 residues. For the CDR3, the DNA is TGTGCCAGCAGCTTTACAGGGAGCACTGAAGCTTTCTTT. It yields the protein CASSFTGSTEAFF. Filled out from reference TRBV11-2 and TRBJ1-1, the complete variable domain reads EAGVAQSPRYKIIEKRQSVAFWCNPISGHATLYWYQQILGQGPKLLIQFQNNGVVDDSQLPKDRFSAERLKGVDSTLKIQPAKLEDSAVYLCASSFTGSTEAFFGQGTRLTVV.

The CDR3 DNA reads TGTGCCAGCTCACCCCCAACGGGAGGGTTTATAAATGAGCAGTTCTTC. It yields the protein CASSPPTGGFINEQFF. The chain links TRBV18 to TRBJ2-1; 8 bases match TRBD2. CDR3 size: 16 residues. V shed 3 bases, J shed 7 bases, and the junction held 11 bases outside the gene matches. Germline CDR1 is KGHSH and CDR2 is LQKENI.

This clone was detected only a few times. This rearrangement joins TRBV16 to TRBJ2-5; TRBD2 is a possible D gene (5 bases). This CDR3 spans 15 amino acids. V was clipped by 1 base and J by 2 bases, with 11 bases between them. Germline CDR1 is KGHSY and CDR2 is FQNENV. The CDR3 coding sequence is TGTGCCAGCAGCCAATATTACTCGGGGCAAGAGACCCAGTACTTC. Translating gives CASSQYYSGQETQYF.

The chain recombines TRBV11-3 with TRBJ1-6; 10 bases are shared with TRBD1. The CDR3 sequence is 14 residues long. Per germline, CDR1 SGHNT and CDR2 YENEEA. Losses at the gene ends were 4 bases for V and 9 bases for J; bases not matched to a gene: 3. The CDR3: CASSSTGGTSPLHF. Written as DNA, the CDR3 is TGTGCCAGCAGCTCGACAGGGGGCACTTCACCCCTCCACTTT.

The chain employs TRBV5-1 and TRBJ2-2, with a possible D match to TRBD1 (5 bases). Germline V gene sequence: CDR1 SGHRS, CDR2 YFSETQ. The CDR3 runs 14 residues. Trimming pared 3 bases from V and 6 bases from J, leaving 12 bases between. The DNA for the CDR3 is TGCGCCAGCAGCTCCACTTCAGGGTCCGGGGAGCTGTTTTTT. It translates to CASSSTSGSGELFF.

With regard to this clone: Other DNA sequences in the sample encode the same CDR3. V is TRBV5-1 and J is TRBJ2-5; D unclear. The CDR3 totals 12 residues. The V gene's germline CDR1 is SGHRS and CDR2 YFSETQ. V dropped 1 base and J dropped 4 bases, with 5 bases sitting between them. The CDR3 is CASSLPGETQYF. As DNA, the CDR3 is TGCGCCAGCAGCTTGCCCGGAGAGACCCAGTACTTC.

The CDR3 loop reads CASSSADQPQHF. The CDR3 coding sequence is TGTGCCAGCAGTTCGGCGGATCAGCCCCAGCATTTT. This sequence joins TRBV28 and TRBJ1-5; D remains unclear. Trimming stripped 4 bases from V and 5 bases from J, with 6 bases between. The CDR3 consists of 12 residues. From germline, CDR1 is MDHEN and CDR2 SYDVKM.

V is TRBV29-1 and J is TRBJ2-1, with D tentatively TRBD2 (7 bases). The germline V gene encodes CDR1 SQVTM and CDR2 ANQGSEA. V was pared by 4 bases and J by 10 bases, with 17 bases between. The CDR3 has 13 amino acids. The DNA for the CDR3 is TGCAGCGTTGGGGGGGGCCTCTACAGGGAGCAGTTCTTC. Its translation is CSVGGGLYREQFF.

The CDR3 reads CASSMFRGTGELFF. The CDR3 nucleotides are TGTGCCAGTAGTATGTTTCGGGGCACCGGGGAGCTGTTTTTT. J is TRBJ2-2 and V is TRBV19; D possibly corresponds to TRBD2 (5 bases). V shed 3 bases and J shed 4 bases, with 9 bases lying between them. There are 14 residues in the CDR3. CDR1 and CDR2 from the germline V gene are LNHDA and SQIVND (reference sequence).

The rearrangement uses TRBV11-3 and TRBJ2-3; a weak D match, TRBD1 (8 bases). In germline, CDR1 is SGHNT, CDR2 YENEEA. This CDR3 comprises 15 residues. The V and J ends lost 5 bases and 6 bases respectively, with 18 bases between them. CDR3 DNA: TGTGCCAGCAGCCACAGGGGGGGGGCCATGGATACGCAGTATTTT. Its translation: CASSHRGGAMDTQYF.

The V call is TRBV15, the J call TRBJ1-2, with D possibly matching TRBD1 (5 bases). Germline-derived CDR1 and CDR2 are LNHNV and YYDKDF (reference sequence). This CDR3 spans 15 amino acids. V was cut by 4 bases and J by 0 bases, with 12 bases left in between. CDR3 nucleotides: TGTGCCACCAGCACTAGACAGATAGCTAACTATGGCTACACCTTC. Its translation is CATSTRQIANYGYTF.

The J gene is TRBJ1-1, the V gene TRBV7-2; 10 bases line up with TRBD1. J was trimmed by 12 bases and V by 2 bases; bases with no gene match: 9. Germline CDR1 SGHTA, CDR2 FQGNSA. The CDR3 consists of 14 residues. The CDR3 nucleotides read TGTGCCAGCAGCTTAATTGGGACAGGGGTCGTATCTTTCTTT. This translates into CASSLIGTGVVSFF.

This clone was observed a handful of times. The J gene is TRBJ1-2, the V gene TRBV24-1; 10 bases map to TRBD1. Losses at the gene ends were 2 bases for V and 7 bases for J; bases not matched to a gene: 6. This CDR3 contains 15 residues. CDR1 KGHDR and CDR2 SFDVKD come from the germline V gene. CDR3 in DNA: TGTGCCACCAGTGATTGGACAGGGGGAGTAAGTGGCTACACCTTC. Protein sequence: CATSDWTGGVSGYTF.

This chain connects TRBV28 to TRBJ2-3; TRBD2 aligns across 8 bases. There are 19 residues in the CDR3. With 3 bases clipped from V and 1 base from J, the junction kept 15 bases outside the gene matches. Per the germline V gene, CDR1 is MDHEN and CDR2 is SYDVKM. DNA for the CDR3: TGTGCCAGCAGTTTTCAGGATGAGGTGTTGCGGGGGGGCACAGATACGCAGTATTTT. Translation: CASSFQDEVLRGGTDTQYF. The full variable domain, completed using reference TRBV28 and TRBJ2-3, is DVKVTQSSRYLVKRTGEKVFLECVQDMDHENMFWYRQDPGLGLRLIYFSYDVKMKEKGDIPEGYSVSREKKERFSLILESASTNQTSMYLCASSFQDEVLRGGTDTQYFGPGTRLTVL.

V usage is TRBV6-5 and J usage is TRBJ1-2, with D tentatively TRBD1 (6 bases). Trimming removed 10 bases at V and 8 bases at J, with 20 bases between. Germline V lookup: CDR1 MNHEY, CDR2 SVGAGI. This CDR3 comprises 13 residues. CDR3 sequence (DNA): TGTGCCACCACCAGGGGTAGGGAAAGCGGCTACACCTTC. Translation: CATTRGRESGYTF.

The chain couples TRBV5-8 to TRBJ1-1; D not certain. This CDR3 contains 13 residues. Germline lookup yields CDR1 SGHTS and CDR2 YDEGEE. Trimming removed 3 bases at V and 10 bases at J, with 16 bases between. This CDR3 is CASSSGRLGRAFF. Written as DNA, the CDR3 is TGTGCCAGCAGCTCCGGTCGGCTGGGCAGAGCTTTCTTT.

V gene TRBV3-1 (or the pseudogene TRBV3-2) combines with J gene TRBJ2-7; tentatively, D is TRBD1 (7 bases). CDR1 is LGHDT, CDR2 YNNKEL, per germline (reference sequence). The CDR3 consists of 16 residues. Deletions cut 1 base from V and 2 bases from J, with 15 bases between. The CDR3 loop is CASSQGHRGGTYEQYF. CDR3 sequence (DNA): TGTGCCAGCAGCCAAGGGCACAGGGGAGGAACCTACGAGCAGTACTTC.

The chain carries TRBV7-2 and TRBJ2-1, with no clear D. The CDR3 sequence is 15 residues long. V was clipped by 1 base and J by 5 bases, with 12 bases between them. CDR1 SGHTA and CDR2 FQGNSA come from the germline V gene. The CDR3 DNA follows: TGTGCCAGCAGCTTAGATCCAGCGAGACACAATGAGCAGTTCTTC. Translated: CASSLDPARHNEQFF. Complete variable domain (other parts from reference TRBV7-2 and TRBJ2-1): GAGVSQSPSNKVTEKGKDVELRCDPISGHTALYWYRQSLGQGLEFLIYFQGNSAPDKSGLPSDRFSAERTGGSVSTLTIQRTQQEDSAVYLCASSLDPARHNEQFFGPGTRLTVL.

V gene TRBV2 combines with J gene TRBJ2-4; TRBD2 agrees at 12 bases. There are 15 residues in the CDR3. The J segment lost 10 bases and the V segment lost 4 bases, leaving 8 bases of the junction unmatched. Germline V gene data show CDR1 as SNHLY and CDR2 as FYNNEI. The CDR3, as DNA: TGTGCCAGCAGTGGGACTAGCGGGATAATGAGAATTCAGTACTTC. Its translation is CASSGTSGIMRIQYF.

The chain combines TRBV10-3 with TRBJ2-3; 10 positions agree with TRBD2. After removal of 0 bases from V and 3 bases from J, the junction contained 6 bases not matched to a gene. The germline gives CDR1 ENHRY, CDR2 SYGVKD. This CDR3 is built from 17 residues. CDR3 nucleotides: TGTGCCATCAGTGAGTCCCGAGCGGGGGGGCGAACAGATACGCAGTATTTT. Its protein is CAISESRAGGRTDTQYF.

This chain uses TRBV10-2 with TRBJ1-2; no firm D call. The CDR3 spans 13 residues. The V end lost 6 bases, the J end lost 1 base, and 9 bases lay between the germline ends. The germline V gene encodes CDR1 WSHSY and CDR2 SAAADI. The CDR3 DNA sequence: TGCGCCAGCAGAGAGAGACATAACTATGGCTACACCTTC. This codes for CASRERHNYGYTF.

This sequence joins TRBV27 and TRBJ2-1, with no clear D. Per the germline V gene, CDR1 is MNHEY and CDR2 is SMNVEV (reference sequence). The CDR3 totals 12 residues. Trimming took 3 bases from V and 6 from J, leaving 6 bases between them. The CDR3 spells CASSFRSNEQFF. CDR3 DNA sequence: TGTGCCAGCAGTTTCCGTAGCAATGAGCAGTTCTTC.

CDR3 residues: CAWRLTGHYGYTF. The CDR3 bases are TGTGCCTGGAGACTGACAGGACACTATGGCTACACCTTC. The chain recombines TRBV30 with TRBJ1-2; a weak D match, TRBD1 (6 bases). The CDR3 sequence is 13 residues long. Per germline, CDR1 GTSNPN and CDR2 SVGIG (reference sequence). V lost 3 bases and J lost 3, with 11 bases in between.

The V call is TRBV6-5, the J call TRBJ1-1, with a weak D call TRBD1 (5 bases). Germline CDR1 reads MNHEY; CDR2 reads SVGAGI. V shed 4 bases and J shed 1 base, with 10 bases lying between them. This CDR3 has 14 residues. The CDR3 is CASSFAQGNTEAFF. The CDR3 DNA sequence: TGTGCCAGCAGTTTTGCCCAGGGGAACACTGAAGCTTTCTTT.

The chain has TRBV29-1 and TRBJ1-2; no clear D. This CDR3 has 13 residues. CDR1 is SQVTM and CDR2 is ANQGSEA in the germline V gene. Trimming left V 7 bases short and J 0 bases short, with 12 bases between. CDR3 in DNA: TGCAGCGCCACGCGGATAGCTAACTATGGCTACACCTTC. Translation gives CSATRIANYGYTF.